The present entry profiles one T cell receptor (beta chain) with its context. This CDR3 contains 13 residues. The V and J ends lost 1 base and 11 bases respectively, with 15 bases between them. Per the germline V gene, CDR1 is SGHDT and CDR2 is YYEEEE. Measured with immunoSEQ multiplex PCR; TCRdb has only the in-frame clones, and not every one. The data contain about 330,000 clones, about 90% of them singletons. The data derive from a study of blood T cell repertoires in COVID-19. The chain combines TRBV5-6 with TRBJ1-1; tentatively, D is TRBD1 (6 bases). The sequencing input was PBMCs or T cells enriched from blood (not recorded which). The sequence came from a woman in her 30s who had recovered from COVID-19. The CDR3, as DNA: TGTGCCAGCAGCTTGCCGAGACAGGCTTTTGCTTTCTTT. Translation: CASSLPRQAFAFF.